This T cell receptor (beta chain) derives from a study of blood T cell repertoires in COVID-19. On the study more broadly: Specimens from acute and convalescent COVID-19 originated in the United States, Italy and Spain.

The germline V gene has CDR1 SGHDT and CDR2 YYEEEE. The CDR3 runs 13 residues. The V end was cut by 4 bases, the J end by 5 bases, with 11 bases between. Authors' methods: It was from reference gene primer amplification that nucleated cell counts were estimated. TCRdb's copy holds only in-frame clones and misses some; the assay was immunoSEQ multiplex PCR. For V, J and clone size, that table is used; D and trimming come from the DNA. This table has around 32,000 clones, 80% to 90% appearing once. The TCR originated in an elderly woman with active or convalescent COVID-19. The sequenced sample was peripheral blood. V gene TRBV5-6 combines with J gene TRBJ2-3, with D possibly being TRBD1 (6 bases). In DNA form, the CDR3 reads TGTGCCAGCAGCCATCCACAGGGAGATACGCAGTATTTT. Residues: CASSHPQGDTQYF.